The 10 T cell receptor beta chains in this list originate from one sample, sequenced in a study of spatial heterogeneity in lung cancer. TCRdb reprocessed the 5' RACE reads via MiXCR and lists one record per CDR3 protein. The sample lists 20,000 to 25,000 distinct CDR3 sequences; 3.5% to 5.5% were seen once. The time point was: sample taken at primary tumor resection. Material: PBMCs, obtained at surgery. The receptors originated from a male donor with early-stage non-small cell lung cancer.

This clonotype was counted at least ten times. The CDR3 spells CASTTGGGISYNEQFF. CDR3 DNA sequence: TGTGCCAGCACCACAGGCGGGGGAATATCCTACAATGAGCAGTTCTTC. J is TRBJ2-1 and V is TRBV6-2 or TRBV6-3; 7 bases line up with TRBD2. The germline V gene encodes CDR1 MNHEY and CDR2 SVGEGT. Trimming took 7 bases from V and 1 from J; bases not matched to a gene: 10. CDR3 length equals 16 residues.

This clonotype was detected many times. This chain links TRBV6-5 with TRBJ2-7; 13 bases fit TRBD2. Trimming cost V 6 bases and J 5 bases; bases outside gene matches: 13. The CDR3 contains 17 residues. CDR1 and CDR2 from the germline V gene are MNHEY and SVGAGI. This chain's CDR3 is CASSPGTSGMITHEQYF. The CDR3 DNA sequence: TGTGCCAGCAGCCCCGGGACTAGCGGGATGATCACCCACGAGCAGTACTTC.

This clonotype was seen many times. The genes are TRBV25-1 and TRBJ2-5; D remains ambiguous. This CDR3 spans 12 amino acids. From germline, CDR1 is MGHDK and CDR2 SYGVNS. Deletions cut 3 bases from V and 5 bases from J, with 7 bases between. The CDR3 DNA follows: TGTGCCAGCAGTGATTTCCGGGAGACCCAGTACTTC. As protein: CASSDFRETQYF.

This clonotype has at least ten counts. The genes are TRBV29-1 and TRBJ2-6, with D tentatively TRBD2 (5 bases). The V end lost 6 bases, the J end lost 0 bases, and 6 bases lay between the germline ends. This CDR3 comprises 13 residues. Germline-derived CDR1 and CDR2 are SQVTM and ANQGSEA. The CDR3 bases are TGCAGCGTCGGGGTCTCTGGGGCCAACGTCCTGACTTTC. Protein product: CSVGVSGANVLTF. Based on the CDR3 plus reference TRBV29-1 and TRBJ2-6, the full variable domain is SAVISQKPSRDICQRGTSLTIQCQVDSQVTMMFWYRQQPGQSLTLIATANQGSEATYESGFVIDKFPISRPNLTFSTLTVSNMSPEDSSIYLCSVGVSGANVLTFGAGSRLTVL.

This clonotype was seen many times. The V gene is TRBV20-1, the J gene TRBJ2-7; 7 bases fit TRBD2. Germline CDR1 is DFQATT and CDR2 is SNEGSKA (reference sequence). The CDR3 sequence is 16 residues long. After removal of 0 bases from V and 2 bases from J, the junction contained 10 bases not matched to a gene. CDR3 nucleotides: TGCAGTGCTAGAGATCTCGCGGGAGCCTTCCCCTACGAGCAGTACTTC. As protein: CSARDLAGAFPYEQYF.

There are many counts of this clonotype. For the CDR3, the DNA is TGTGCCAGCAGTGAGCTCACAGGGGTTGAGCAGTACTTC. Translation: CASSELTGVEQYF. This sequence joins TRBV25-1 and TRBJ2-7; 7 bases match TRBD1. CDR1 is MGHDK and CDR2 is SYGVNS in the germline V gene. The CDR3 totals 13 residues. After removal of 3 bases from V and 7 bases from J, the junction contained 6 bases not matched to a gene.

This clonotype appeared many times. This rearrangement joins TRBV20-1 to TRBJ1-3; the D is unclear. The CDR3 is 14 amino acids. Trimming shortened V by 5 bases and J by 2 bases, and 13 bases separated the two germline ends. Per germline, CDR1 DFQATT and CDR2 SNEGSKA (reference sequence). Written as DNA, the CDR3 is TGCAGTGCTCCCGTGTGGGCGGCTGGAAACACCATATATTTT. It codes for CSAPVWAAGNTIYF.

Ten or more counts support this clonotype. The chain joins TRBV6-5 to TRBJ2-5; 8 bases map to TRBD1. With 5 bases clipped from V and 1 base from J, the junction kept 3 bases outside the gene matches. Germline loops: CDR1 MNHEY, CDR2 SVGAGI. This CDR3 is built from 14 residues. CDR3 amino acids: CASSLDRGQETQYF. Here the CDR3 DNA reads TGTGCCAGCAGTCTTGACAGGGGCCAAGAGACCCAGTACTTC.

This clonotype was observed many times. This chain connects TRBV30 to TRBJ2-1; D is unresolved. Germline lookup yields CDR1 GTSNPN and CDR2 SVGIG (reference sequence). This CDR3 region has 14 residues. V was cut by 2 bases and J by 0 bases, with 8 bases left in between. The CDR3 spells CAWSRGVSYNEQFF. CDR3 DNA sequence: TGTGCCTGGAGTAGAGGTGTCTCCTACAATGAGCAGTTCTTC.

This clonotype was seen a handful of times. Here the CDR3 reads CAHLGPTYEQYF. The CDR3 DNA sequence: TGTGCCCACCTGGGGCCAACCTACGAGCAGTACTTC. This chain joins TRBV15 and TRBJ2-7, with D possibly matching TRBD1 (5 bases). CDR3 length: 12 amino acids. Germline loops: CDR1 LNHNV, CDR2 YYDKDF (reference sequence). The V gene lost 11 bases and the J gene lost 2 bases, with 13 bases spanning the gap.